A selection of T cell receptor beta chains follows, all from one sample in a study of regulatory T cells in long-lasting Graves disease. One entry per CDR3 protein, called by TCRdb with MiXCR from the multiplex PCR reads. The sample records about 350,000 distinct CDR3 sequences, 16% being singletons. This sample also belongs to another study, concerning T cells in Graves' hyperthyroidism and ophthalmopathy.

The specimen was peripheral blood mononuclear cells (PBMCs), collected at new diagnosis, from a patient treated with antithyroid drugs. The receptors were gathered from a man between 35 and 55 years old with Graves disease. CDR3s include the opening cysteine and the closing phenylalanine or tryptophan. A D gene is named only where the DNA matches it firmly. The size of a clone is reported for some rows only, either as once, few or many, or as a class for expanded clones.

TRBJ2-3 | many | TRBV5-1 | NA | TGCGCCAGCAGCTCGGGCGGGGACGTAACAGATACGCAGTATTTT | CASSSGGDVTDTQYF
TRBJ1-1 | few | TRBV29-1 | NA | TGCAGCGTTGCACACGGGGGCCAGTCTTTTGCTGAAGCTTTCTTT | CSVAHGGQSFAEAFF
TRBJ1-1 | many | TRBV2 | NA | TGTGCCAGCAGTGACGGGGCCTGGGGCACTGAAGCTTTCTTT | CASSDGAWGTEAFF
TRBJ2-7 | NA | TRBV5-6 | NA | TGTGCCAGCAGCTTCCCAGCCCTGAGCTCCTACGAGCAGTACTTC | CASSFPALSSYEQYF
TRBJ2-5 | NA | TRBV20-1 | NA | TGCAGTGCTAGACTCGGGACTCTCCAAGAGACCCAGTACTTC | CSARLGTLQETQYF
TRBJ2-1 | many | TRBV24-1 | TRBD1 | TGTGCCACCAGTGATACAGGGGGCTCCTACAATGAGCAGTTCTTC | CATSDTGGSYNEQFF
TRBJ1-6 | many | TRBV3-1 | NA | TGTGCCAGCAGCCAAACATGGAGGGGGTCACCCCTCCACTTT | CASSQTWRGSPLHF
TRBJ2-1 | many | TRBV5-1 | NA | TGTGCCAGCAGCCGTAGCTCCTACAATGAGCAGTTCTTC | CASSRSSYNEQFF
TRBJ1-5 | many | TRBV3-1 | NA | TGTGCCAGCAGCCAAGATGCGGGCAATCAGCCCCAGCATTTT | CASSQDAGNQPQHF
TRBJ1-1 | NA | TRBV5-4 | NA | TGTGCCAGCAGCTTCCTGGACTGGAACACTGAAGCTTTCTTT | CASSFLDWNTEAFF
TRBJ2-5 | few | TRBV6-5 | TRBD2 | TGTGCCAGCAGTTACGACGCTAGCGGGGCGGAGACCCAGTACTTC | CASSYDASGAETQYF
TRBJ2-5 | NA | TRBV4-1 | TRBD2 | TGCGCCAGCAGCCTAAGGACTAGCGGGGACCAAGAGACCCAGTACTTC | CASSLRTSGDQETQYF
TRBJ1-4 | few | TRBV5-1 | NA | TGCGCCAGCAGCCACAGCGGGGCGGCTGAAAATGAAAAACTGTTTTTT | CASSHSGAAENEKLFF
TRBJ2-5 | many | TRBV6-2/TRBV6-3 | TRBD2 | TGTGCCAGCAGCCCCACCCTGACTAGCAGGGAGACCCAGTACTTC | CASSPTLTSRETQYF
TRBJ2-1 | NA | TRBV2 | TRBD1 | TGTGCCAGCAGGAGGTTGGACAGGGGAGCAAATGAGCAGTTCTTC | CASRRLDRGANEQFF
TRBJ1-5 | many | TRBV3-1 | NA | TGTGCCAGCAGCCAACGAGGGGGCAATCAGCCCCAGCATTTT | CASSQRGGNQPQHF